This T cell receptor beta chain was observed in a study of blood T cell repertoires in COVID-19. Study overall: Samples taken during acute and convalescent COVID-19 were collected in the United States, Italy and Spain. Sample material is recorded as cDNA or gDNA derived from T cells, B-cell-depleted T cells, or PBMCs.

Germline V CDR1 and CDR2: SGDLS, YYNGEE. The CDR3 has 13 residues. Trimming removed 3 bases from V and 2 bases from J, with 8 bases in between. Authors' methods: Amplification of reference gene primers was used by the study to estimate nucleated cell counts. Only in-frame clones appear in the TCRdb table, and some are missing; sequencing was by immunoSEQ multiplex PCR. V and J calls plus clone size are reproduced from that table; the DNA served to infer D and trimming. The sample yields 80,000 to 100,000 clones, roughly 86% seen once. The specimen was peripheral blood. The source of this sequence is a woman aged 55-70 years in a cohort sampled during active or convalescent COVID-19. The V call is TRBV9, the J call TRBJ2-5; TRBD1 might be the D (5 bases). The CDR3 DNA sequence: TGTGCCAGCAGCGGGGGCCGGCAAGAGACCCAGTACTTC. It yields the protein CASSGGRQETQYF.